Sequencing of this T cell receptor beta chain was carried out in a study of T-cell reconstitution after alpha-beta-depleted transplantation in children. Preparation of the TCRbeta library was carried out with unique molecular identifiers. Using its own MiXCR run on the PCR reads, TCRdb lists one record per CDR3 protein. The table has 600,000 to 700,000 distinct CDR3 sequences, approximately 17% seen once. The V and J ends lost 0 bases and 0 bases, in that order; junction bases with no gene match: 7. CDR1 is DFQATT and CDR2 is SNEGSKA in the germline V gene (reference sequence). The length of the CDR3 is 16 residues.

The input for sequencing was PBMCs from the stem cell graft donor, taken from the stem cell graft. The rearrangement joins TRBV20-1 to TRBJ2-7; 8 positions agree with TRBD2. The TCR originated in a human donor who donated a stem cell graft to a child with acute myeloid leukemia. CDR3 nucleotide sequence: TGCAGTGCTAGAGATCGAACGGGGGGGCTCTCCTACGAGCAGTACTTC. Protein: CSARDRTGGLSYEQYF.